These 13 T cell receptor beta chains came from one sample sequenced in a study of blood T cells in healthy people across ages. A second PCR of 7 to 11 cycles used a sample-barcoded 5' primer and a J-beta primer mix. TCRdb reprocessed the 5' RACE reads via MiXCR and lists one record per CDR3 protein. The data show about 1,800,000 distinct CDR3 sequences, with over 25% seen just once and about 7.7% held by the top ten. Sequencing was performed on blood. The source of these receptors is a woman in her 30s in good health.

This chain links TRBV29-1 with TRBJ2-7; tentatively, D is TRBD1 (5 bases). This CDR3 is built from 12 residues. V was trimmed by 0 bases and J by 6 bases, leaving 9 bases between them. The V gene's germline CDR1 is SQVTM and CDR2 ANQGSEA. The CDR3 loop reads CSVEELGAEQYF. Written as DNA, the CDR3 is TGCAGCGTTGAAGAATTAGGGGCCGAGCAGTACTTC.

V is TRBV30 and J is TRBJ2-1; D might be TRBD2 (5 bases). CDR3 size: 12 residues. Germline CDR1 is GTSNPN and CDR2 is SVGIG (reference sequence). Trimming shortened V by 7 bases and J by 15 bases, and 22 bases separated the two germline ends. The CDR3 nucleotides are TGTGCCTACCAAGGGAGCAGAGGCGGTGCGTTCTTC. This codes for CAYQGSRGGAFF.

The V gene is TRBV7-2, the J gene TRBJ2-7; D unresolved. There are 14 residues in the CDR3. Germline CDR1 is SGHTA and CDR2 is FQGNSA. The ends were cut back, 4 bases at V and 6 bases at J, with 16 bases in the middle. CDR3 sequence reads: CASSSRTSYIEQYF. The CDR3, as DNA: TGTGCCAGCAGCTCCCGCACCTCGTACATCGAGCAGTACTTC.

This clonotype has more than one count but fewer than ten. The rearrangement uses TRBV7-9 and TRBJ2-3, with D maybe TRBD2 (6 bases). Trimming removed 5 bases at V and 4 bases at J, with 13 bases between. Germline CDR1 and CDR2: SEHNR and FQNEAQ (reference sequence). This CDR3 region has 14 residues. The CDR3 loop is CASSREWDSDTQYF. The CDR3 coding sequence is TGTGCCAGCAGCCGAGAGTGGGACTCAGATACGCAGTATTTT.

The V gene is TRBV19, the J gene TRBJ2-3, with D perhaps TRBD2 (6 bases). Between the trimmed V and J ends, which lost 5 bases and 1 base, there was a span of 22 bases. The CDR3 covers 18 residues. Germline values: CDR1 LNHDA, CDR2 SQIVND (reference sequence). The CDR3 reads CASSYTGTEEGGTDTQYF. The DNA for the CDR3 is TGTGCCAGTAGTTACACCGGGACGGAGGAGGGTGGCACAGATACGCAGTATTTT.

This clonotype came up many times. The chain has TRBV3-1 and TRBJ2-4, with 9 nucleotides matching TRBD2. This CDR3 has 15 amino acids. Germline V gives CDR1 LGHDT, CDR2 YNNKEL (reference sequence). The junction had 9 bases not matched to a gene; V was cut back by 1 base and J by 11 bases. CDR3 DNA sequence: TGTGCCAGCAGCCAAGCGGTGCGGGGGGGCTCCTTTCAGTACTTC. Its translation is CASSQAVRGGSFQYF.

J is TRBJ2-1 and V is TRBV20-1; a possible D gene is TRBD1 (6 bases). Germline V gene sequence: CDR1 DFQATT, CDR2 SNEGSKA (reference sequence). The CDR3 contains 10 residues. Trimming took 8 bases from V and 8 from J, leaving 10 bases between them. CDR3 protein: CSQGIDEQFF. The DNA for the CDR3 is TGCAGTCAGGGGATCGATGAGCAGTTCTTC.

This clonotype was seen a handful of times. A much more abundant neighbour one base away suggests this may be a read error. The rearrangement joins TRBV7-9 to TRBJ2-7; 7 bases align to TRBD1. Losses at the gene ends were 4 bases for V and 5 bases for J; bases not matched to a gene: 8. Looked up from germline, CDR1 is SEHNR and CDR2 is FQNEAQ (reference sequence). The CDR3 is made up of 14 amino acids. CDR3 bases: TGTGCCAGCAGCTCATCAGGGGGAAGCCACGAGCAGTACTTC. Its translation: CASSSSGGSHEQYF.

CDR3 sequence: CASSGRDREVGDTQYF. The CDR3, as DNA: TGTGCCAGCAGCGGAAGAGACAGGGAGGTCGGAGATACGCAGTATTTT. The rearrangement joins TRBV9 to TRBJ2-3, with D maybe TRBD1 (7 bases). From germline, CDR1 is SGDLS and CDR2 YYNGEE. CDR3 length: 16 amino acids. V was shortened by 3 bases and J by 5 bases, with 19 bases between the two germline ends.

This clonotype showed up just a few times. The CDR3 reads CASSLIRSGGGYNEQFF. The CDR3 nucleotides are TGTGCCAGCAGTTTAATACGCTCGGGGGGGGGATACAATGAGCAGTTCTTC. The gene calls are TRBV12-3 or TRBV12-4 and TRBJ2-1, with 8 bases fitting TRBD2. Trimming cost V 2 bases and J 4 bases; bases outside gene matches: 10. This CDR3 is built from 17 residues.

This clonotype has only a few counts. This rearrangement joins TRBV12-3 or TRBV12-4 to TRBJ1-1; 9 nucleotides match TRBD1. J was trimmed by 10 bases and V by 3 bases; bases with no gene match: 6. This CDR3 contains 13 residues. The CDR3 loop reads CASSFGTGYGAFF. The DNA for the CDR3 is TGTGCCAGCAGTTTTGGGACAGGGTATGGAGCTTTCTTT.

The V gene is TRBV6-6, the J gene TRBJ2-1; TRBD1 matches at 7 bases. Looked up from germline, CDR1 is MNHNY and CDR2 is SVGAGI (reference sequence). V lost 6 bases, J lost 8 bases, and 7 bases stayed unmatched. The CDR3 runs to 13 residues. CDR3 in amino acids: CASRTTGVDEQFF. DNA for the CDR3: TGTGCCAGCAGAACCACAGGGGTGGATGAGCAGTTCTTC.

The genes are TRBV9 and TRBJ2-3; no reliable D call. The CDR3 covers 14 residues. Germline CDR1 SGDLS, CDR2 YYNGEE. The ends were cut back, 0 bases at V and 1 base at J, with 6 bases in the middle. CDR3 nucleotides: TGTGCCAGCAGCGTAGATCAGGGCACAGATACGCAGTATTTT. Protein product: CASSVDQGTDTQYF.